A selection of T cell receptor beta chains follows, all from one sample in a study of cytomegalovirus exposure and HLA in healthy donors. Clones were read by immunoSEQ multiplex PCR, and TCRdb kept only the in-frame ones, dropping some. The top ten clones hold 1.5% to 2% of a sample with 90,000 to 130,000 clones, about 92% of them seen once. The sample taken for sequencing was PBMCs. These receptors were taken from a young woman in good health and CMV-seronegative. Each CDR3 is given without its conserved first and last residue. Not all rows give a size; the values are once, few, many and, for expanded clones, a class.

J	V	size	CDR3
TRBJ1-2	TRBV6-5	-	ASSPLQAPLSYT
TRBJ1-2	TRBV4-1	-	ASSQEMGGNHYGYT
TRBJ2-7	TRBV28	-	ASSLSLMEQY
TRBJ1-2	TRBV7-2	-	ASSLSGAGYGYT
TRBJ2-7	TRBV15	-	ATSRLGSVDYEQY
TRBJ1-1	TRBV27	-	ASSLSWGTGRSF
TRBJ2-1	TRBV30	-	AWTLGTSGDNEQF
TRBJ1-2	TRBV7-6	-	ASSLSSGLGYT
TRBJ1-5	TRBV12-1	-	ASSWPGLSNQPQH
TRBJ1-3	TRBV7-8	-	AVRGGRGASGNTIY
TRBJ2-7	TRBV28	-	ASSLSETGPSYEQY
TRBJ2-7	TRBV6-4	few	ASSDNGRAEQY
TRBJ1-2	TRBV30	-	AWRSGSGYT
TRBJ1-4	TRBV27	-	ASSFASTHEKLF
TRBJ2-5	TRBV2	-	ASTTDSQETQY
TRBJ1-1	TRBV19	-	ASSTGTGGIAEAF
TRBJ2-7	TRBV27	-	ASSSRQGAGSEQY
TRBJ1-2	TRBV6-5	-	ASSMTGTGGYT
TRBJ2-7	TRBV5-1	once	ASSLLGQGYREQY
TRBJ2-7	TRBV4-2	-	ASSQGTGTGFHEQY
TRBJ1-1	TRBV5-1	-	ASTGRGGTEAF
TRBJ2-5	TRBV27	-	ASSGQSQETQY
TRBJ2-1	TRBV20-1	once	SASREEQF
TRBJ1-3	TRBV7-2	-	ASSLRRGSRGNTIY
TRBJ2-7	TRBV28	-	ASSFRGSIRHEQY
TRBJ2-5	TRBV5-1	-	ASSSRERHYQETQY
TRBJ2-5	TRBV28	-	ASRTGAETQY
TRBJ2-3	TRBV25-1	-	ASSLPGGTDTQY
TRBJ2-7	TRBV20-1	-	SAPLYEQY
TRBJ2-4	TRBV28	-	ASSLRQLKNIQY
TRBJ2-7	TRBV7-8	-	ASSSRGPSYEQY
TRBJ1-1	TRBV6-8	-	ASSYWDRANTEAF
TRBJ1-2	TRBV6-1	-	ATLRGSNYGYT
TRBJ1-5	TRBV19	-	ATERGRERLSNQPQH
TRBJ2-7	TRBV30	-	AWSVRGHQSNEQY
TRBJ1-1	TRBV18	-	ASGMNTEAF
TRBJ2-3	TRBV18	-	ASSTSSVDSGLAGTDTQY
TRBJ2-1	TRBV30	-	AWRLAGFAYNEQF
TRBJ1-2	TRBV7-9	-	ASSLVAGDYGYT
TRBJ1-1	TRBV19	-	ASYRASANTEAF
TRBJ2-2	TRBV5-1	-	ASSPSRQGTNTGELF
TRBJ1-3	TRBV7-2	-	ASSLQGAISGNTIY
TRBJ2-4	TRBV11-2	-	ASSSTPTRLAKNIQY